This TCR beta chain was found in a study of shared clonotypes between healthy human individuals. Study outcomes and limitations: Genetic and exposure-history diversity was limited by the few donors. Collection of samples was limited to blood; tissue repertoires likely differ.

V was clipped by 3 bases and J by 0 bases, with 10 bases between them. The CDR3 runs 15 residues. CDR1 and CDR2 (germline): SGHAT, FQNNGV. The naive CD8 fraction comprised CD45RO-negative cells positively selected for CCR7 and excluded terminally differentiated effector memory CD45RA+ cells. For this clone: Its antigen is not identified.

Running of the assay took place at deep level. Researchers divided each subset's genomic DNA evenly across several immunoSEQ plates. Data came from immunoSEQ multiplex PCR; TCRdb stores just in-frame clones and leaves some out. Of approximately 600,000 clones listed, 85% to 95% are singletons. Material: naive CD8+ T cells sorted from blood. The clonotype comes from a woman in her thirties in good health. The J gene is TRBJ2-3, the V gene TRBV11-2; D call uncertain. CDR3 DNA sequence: TGTGCCAGCAGCTTGGTGGCTTTTAGCACAGATACGCAGTATTTT. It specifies CASSLVAFSTDTQYF.